This TCR beta chain was retrieved from a study of regulatory T cells in long-lasting Graves disease (dated by TCRdb to about 2021). For the study in its entirety: Patients with newly diagnosed Graves' disease had been on antithyroid drugs for under 3 months. The study was registered as a clinical trial and conducted in China. A total of roughly 35 samples underwent TCR sequencing, from roughly 13 patients with persistent Graves' disease and approximately 20 patients with newly diagnosed Graves' disease. This study used TCR sequencing and RNA sequencing of peripheral blood to compare persistent Graves' disease patients against newly diagnosed Graves' disease patients. Study-wide conclusions, independent of this receptor: Patients with persistent disease shared more public clonotypes (about 2,500) than newly diagnosed patients did (around 1,000). Only the TCR beta chain was sequenced and analyzed. The study examined only peripheral blood because the primary lesion, thyroid tissue, could not be accessed. Persistent disease showed preferential use of TRBV28, TRBJ1-2 and TRBJ2-5, whereas newly diagnosed disease favored TRBV20-1 and TRBJ2-1. Compared with newly diagnosed patients, persistent Graves' disease patients had lower TCR Shannon entropy and fewer highly expanded clones, which suggests clonal expansion. The authors noted that the small sample size was a limitation that may lower accuracy.

Comments on this clonotype: The clone's antigen remains unknown. It has no much larger one-base neighbor in the sample; base qualities were not kept.

Trimming takes 6 bases from V and 2 bases from J, and the germline ends sit 10 bases apart. From the cysteine through the phenylalanine, the CDR3 covers 13 amino acids. The entry retains the CDR3 DNA only, 39 bases that are in frame from base 1. CDR1 and CDR2 (LNHDA, SQIVND) derive from the germline V gene (reference sequence). Preparation of the library involved multiplex PCR. Sequencer: Illumina HiSeq 4000. To build TCR beta libraries, CDR3 regions were amplified by Arm-PCR using iRepertoire HTBI primers. Gel purification was performed on PCR products prior to sequencing. The authors' analysis ran thus. Across samples, 60 to 75 TRBV and 15 or so TRBJ segments were identified and used for gene usage analysis of CDR3 amino acid clonotypes. COPE and FqMerger were used to merge filtered high-quality paired reads into contigs. Contigs were aligned with BLAST to IMGT TRBV, TRBD and TRBJ reference genes, and CDR3 was defined per IMGT. Clonotypes above 0.1% frequency were classified as highly expanded clones. Repertoire diversity was measured by Shannon entropy, and V-J evenness by the Gini coefficient. Public clonotypes were defined as clonotypes shared by more than one individual. TCRdb applied fastp at Q25 and MiXCR to the public reads, then kept only in-frame beta chains. Duplicate CDR3 protein sequences are folded into a single record with the most common DNA and genes. The V and J calls here are based on TCRdb, not the publication. Recorded for this sample are 500,000 to 700,000 distinct CDR3 sequences; around 15% of them occurred a single time. The top ten clonotypes cover 15% to 20% of the sample.

This specimen's time point label, interpreted: newly diagnosed GD, antithyroid drugs for less than 3 months. RNA was extracted from PBMCs in TRIzol for both TCR sequencing and RNA sequencing. The diagnosis of Graves' disease was made according to American Thyroid Association guidelines. Patients for the study were recruited at an endocrinology department in Xi'an, China. From each patient, about 9 milliliters of peripheral blood was collected into an EDTA anticoagulant tube. PBMCs were isolated by Ficoll Paque Plus density gradient separation without further T cell sorting. RNA quality was checked with an Agilent 2100 Bioanalyzer and agarose gel, and concentration with a NanoDrop 2000. The same data also went into a second study, on T cells in Graves' hyperthyroidism and ophthalmopathy. Per that second paper: Stable Graves' hyperthyroidism was defined as no progression to ophthalmopathy during 18 months of follow-up. The hyperthyroidism patients were between 18 and 65 years old and newly diagnosed, with a disease duration of less than 2 months. Exclusion was applied to patients with uncontrolled infections, other autoimmune diseases, pregnancy or lactation. Diagnoses relied on clinical symptoms, serum thyroxine and TRAb, thyroid ultrasound and orbital computed tomography. A first-round RT-PCR of the TCR CDR3 used the HTBI primer set with the Qiagen OneStep RT-PCR kit. Most expanded thyroid clonotypes (frequency above 0.001) were also found in blood, which suggests that blood repertoires may mirror thyroid immune responses. A 13 V-J signature model separated ophthalmopathy from stable hyperthyroidism, with approximately 87% sensitivity and 81.08% specificity in cross-validation and 80%/75% in testing. In validation, the model predicted progression to ophthalmopathy a median of roughly 6.1 months before onset, with roughly 71% sensitivity and more than 72% specificity. To identify distinguishing TCR V-J signatures, a discovery cohort of around 100 patients was used, comprising 43 with Graves' ophthalmopathy and around 57 with stable Graves' hyperthyroidism. Whether ophthalmopathy could be predicted prospectively was tested in an independent validation cohort made up of some 20 hyperthyroidism patients plus 17 patients who later progressed to ophthalmopathy. The roughly 94 discovery patients were randomly divided into training and test sets at a 7:3 ratio. In addition, the study compared T-cell repertoires in thyroid tissue and in blood from roughly 6 Graves' hyperthyroidism patients. Once sampling was done, hyperthyroidism patients were given methimazole at a starting dose of 30 mg daily, whereas ophthalmopathy patients were given high-dose intravenous methylprednisolone. Libraries were constructed in a second round of multiplex PCR, after which size selection and purification were carried out. Paired-end sequencing of the libraries was performed with 100 bp reads on an Illumina HiSeq2000. SOAPnuke was used to process the raw data, with reads discarded if the reads contained adapters or uncalled bases, had a mean Phred below 15, or lacked an exact constant-primer or identifier match. High-quality paired reads were merged with COPE v1.2.5, and unique nucleotide sequences were defined as clonotypes. MiTCR v1.1 was used to align clonotypes to the IMGT TRBV, TRBD and TRBJ reference segments. The analysis included only V-J combinations with a frequency above 0.0001, which together covered around 99% of the repertoires. The TCS score was defined as the ratio of F50 (clonal expansion) to E x V (chaos), calculated using BLOSUM62-based TCRdist between CDR3 peptides within each V-J. Welch's t-statistics and random forest reduced just over 500 V-J features to roughly 13, which were used in a naive Bayes classifier (R e1071). No statistical method was used to set the sample size in advance, and investigators knew the group allocation. According to the paper, TCR Vbeta CDR3 sequencing was carried out on 135 peripheral blood samples, which came from around 43 ophthalmopathy, about 75 hyperthyroidism and around 17 progressor patients.

The clonotype was recovered from a woman in her 30s with Graves disease. Donor details come from another sample of the same person, matched by shared clones. This material consisted of peripheral blood mononuclear cells (PBMCs), taken at new diagnosis, from a patient treated with antithyroid drugs. The chain is encoded by TRBV19 joined to TRBJ1-2, with TRBD1 perhaps the D gene, on 5 matching bases. DNA sequence: TGTGCCAGTAGCATACAGGCGAACTATGGCTACACCTTC. Its amino acids are CASSIQANYGYTF. The full variable domain, completed from the reference TRBV19 and TRBJ1-2 proteins outside the CDR3, reads DGGITQSPKYLFRKEGQNVTLSCEQNLNHDAMYWYRQDPGQGLRLIYYSQIVNDFQKGDIAEGYSVSREKKESFPLTVTSAQKNPTAFYLCASSIQANYGYTFGSGTRLTVV.